The 29 T cell receptor beta chains reported below all come from one sample, sequenced in a study of T cell responses to AZD1222 COVID-19 vaccine. The data were produced by immunoSEQ multiplex PCR, yet TCRdb's version contains in-frame clones alone and is incomplete. The sample records 140,000 to 150,000 clones, 75% to 95% being singletons. The sample here was peripheral blood, taken on day 0 of MenACWY control vaccination. Source of these receptors: an adult in good health.

This rearrangement joins TRBV7-6 to TRBJ2-7; D unclear. V lost 5 bases to trimming and J lost 4 bases, with 12 bases between them. The CDR3 extends over 13 amino acids. Germline CDR1 and CDR2: SGHVS and FNYEAQ. The CDR3 nucleotides are TGTGCCAGCAGCCCAAGTGAAGTTTACGAGCAGTACTTC. It yields the protein CASSPSEVYEQYF.

The chain joins TRBV13 to TRBJ2-1; D unresolved. Trimming shortened V by 5 bases and J by 8 bases, and 16 bases separated the two germline ends. CDR1 and CDR2 from the germline V gene are PRHDT and FYEKMQ (reference sequence). This CDR3 comprises 14 residues. CDR3 sequence reads: CASSLIRQYYEQFF. CDR3 sequence (DNA): TGTGCCAGCAGCCTCATTCGTCAGTATTATGAGCAGTTCTTC.

The V gene is TRBV5-1, the J gene TRBJ1-1; D ambiguous. CDR3 size: 13 residues. The V gene lost 0 bases and the J gene lost 1 base, with 4 bases spanning the gap. The germline CDR1 and CDR2 sequences are SGHRS and YFSETQ. In nucleotides, the CDR3 is TGCGCCAGCAGCTTGGGGGAGAACACTGAAGCTTTCTTT. This encodes CASSLGENTEAFF.

The V gene is TRBV19, the J gene TRBJ1-4; D is unresolved. CDR1 LNHDA and CDR2 SQIVND come from the germline V gene (reference sequence). The V gene lost 6 bases and the J gene lost 0 bases, with 17 bases spanning the gap. The CDR3 contains 17 residues. CDR3 nucleotide sequence: TGTGCCAGTAGGGAACAGATCTCCCTCGCAACTAATGAAAAACTGTTTTTT. This sequence encodes CASREQISLATNEKLFF.

The chain carries TRBV6-5 and TRBJ1-2, with D unclear. Germline values: CDR1 MNHEY, CDR2 SVGAGI. V lost 5 bases to trimming and J lost 5 bases, with 15 bases between them. The CDR3 covers 14 residues. CDR3 nucleotide sequence: TGTGCCAGCAGTAGGGTCCCGGGAGAGTATGGCTACACCTTC. Its translation is CASSRVPGEYGYTF.

V usage is TRBV6-6 and J usage is TRBJ2-1, with 9 positions matching TRBD2. The CDR3 loop spans 14 amino acids. The trim removed 6 bases at V and 3 bases at J, leaving 3 bases unmatched. Per germline, CDR1 MNHNY and CDR2 SVGAGI (reference sequence). CDR3 coding DNA: TGTGCCAGCAGGGCTAGCGGGAACTACAATGAGCAGTTCTTC. It yields the protein CASRASGNYNEQFF.

The chain recombines TRBV19 with TRBJ1-2; D gene unclear. The CDR3 length is 12 residues. The germline V and J ends were trimmed by 9 bases and 5 bases, with 13 bases remaining between them. Per germline, CDR1 LNHDA and CDR2 SQIVND (reference sequence). For the CDR3, the DNA is TGTGCCAGCCGTGACCGTTTGTATGGCTACACCTTC. Translation gives CASRDRLYGYTF.

The V and J genes are TRBV20-1 and TRBJ1-4, with D unresolved. Per germline, CDR1 DFQATT and CDR2 SNEGSKA (reference sequence). Trimming took off 3 bases at V and 8 bases at J, with 7 bases between the two ends. The CDR3 is made up of 11 amino acids. The CDR3 nucleotides are TGCAGTGCTAGTATCCGGGAAAAACTGTTTTTT. It codes for CSASIREKLFF.

The rearrangement joins TRBV27 to TRBJ1-1, with D unresolved. V lost 3 bases and J lost 1, with 6 bases in between. The CDR3 extends over 13 amino acids. Germline V lookup: CDR1 MNHEY, CDR2 SMNVEV (reference sequence). CDR3 DNA sequence: TGTGCCAGCAGTTTTAGGTCGAACACTGAAGCTTTCTTT. This encodes CASSFRSNTEAFF.

J is TRBJ2-7 and V is TRBV20-1; 7 bases are a match to TRBD1. With 3 bases clipped from V and 2 bases from J, the junction kept 4 bases outside the gene matches. This CDR3 contains 13 residues. The germline V gene has CDR1 DFQATT and CDR2 SNEGSKA (reference sequence). The CDR3 spells CSASKDRTYEQYF. The CDR3 nucleotides read TGCAGTGCTAGTAAGGACAGGACCTACGAGCAGTACTTC.

The CDR3 sequence: CASSLRNQPQHF. CDR3 DNA sequence: TGTGCCAGCAGCTTAAGAAATCAGCCCCAGCATTTT. The chain joins TRBV11-2 to TRBJ1-5; unclear D gene. CDR1 is SGHAT and CDR2 is FQNNGV in the germline V gene. There are 12 residues in the CDR3. Deletions cut 2 bases from V and 4 bases from J, with 3 bases between.

This clone was seen just once. This chain links TRBV12-3 or TRBV12-4 with TRBJ1-2, with TRBD1 matching 7 bases. J lost 8 bases, V lost 6 bases, and 9 bases had no gene match. The CDR3 runs to 13 residues. CDR3 sequence reads: CASREGQVQGYTF. As DNA, the CDR3 is TGTGCCAGCAGGGAAGGACAGGTCCAGGGCTACACCTTC.

The genes are TRBV9 and TRBJ1-3; D gene ambiguous. Germline loops: CDR1 SGDLS, CDR2 YYNGEE. The germline V and J ends were trimmed by 4 bases and 0 bases, with 14 bases remaining between them. CDR3 length: 16 residues. CDR3 nucleotide sequence: TGTGCCAGCAGCCCTAGGTTAGGGTACTCTGGAAACACCATATATTTT. Translated: CASSPRLGYSGNTIYF.

The rearrangement links TRBV27 to TRBJ2-2, with D possibly being TRBD1 (5 bases). There are 14 residues in the CDR3. Germline loops: CDR1 MNHEY, CDR2 SMNVEV (reference sequence). V dropped 0 bases and J dropped 6 bases, with 8 bases sitting between them. In DNA, the CDR3 is TGTGCCAGCAGTTTATCTCAGGGCCCCGGGGAGCTGTTTTTT. Translating gives CASSLSQGPGELFF.

V gene TRBV27 combines with J gene TRBJ2-7, with D possibly matching TRBD2 (6 bases). CDR3 size: 18 residues. CDR1 and CDR2 from the germline V gene are MNHEY and SMNVEV (reference sequence). V was cut by 6 bases and J by 3 bases, with 27 bases left in between. The CDR3 loop reads CASSMTVYPGGKIYEQYF. For the CDR3, the DNA is TGTGCCAGCAGCATGACGGTTTACCCGGGCGGGAAAATCTACGAGCAGTACTTC.

Written as DNA, the CDR3 is TGTGCCAGCAGGAGCGGACAGGGGGCTCGGCAGCCCCAGCATTTT. Its protein product is CASRSGQGARQPQHF. The J gene is TRBJ1-5, the V gene TRBV28, with 11 nucleotides matching TRBD1. The germline gives CDR1 MDHEN, CDR2 SYDVKM. This CDR3 region has 15 residues. The J segment lost 7 bases and the V segment lost 6 bases, leaving 8 bases of the junction unmatched.

This clone was seen just once. CDR3 DNA sequence: TGTGCCAGCAGCTTAGGGCCGCAGAGTGACGAGCAGTACTTC. Encoded protein: CASSLGPQSDEQYF. This rearrangement joins TRBV11-3 to TRBJ2-7; no clear D gene. The CDR3 runs 14 residues. Trimming stripped 1 base from V and 5 bases from J, with 12 bases between. The germline V gene encodes CDR1 SGHNT and CDR2 YENEEA.

The J gene is TRBJ1-1, the V gene TRBV3-1 (or the pseudogene TRBV3-2); a possible D gene is TRBD1 (6 bases). V was pared by 5 bases and J by 2 bases, with 9 bases between. The CDR3 runs 13 residues. Germline CDR1 and CDR2: LGHDT and YNNKEL (reference sequence). CDR3 nucleotides: TGTGCCAGCAGCTACGGGGGCAACACTGAAGCTTTCTTT. It encodes CASSYGGNTEAFF.

V is TRBV2 and J is TRBJ1-5; D is possibly TRBD1 (6 bases). V dropped 1 base and J dropped 6 bases, with 10 bases sitting between them. CDR1 is SNHLY, CDR2 FYNNEI, per germline. The CDR3 sequence is 14 residues long. CDR3 region: CASSEGAGVQPQHF. The CDR3 DNA follows: TGTGCCAGCAGTGAAGGGGCAGGGGTTCAGCCCCAGCATTTT.

The CDR3 nucleotides read TGCGCCAGCAGCTTGGCCGGGACTAGTGGTAGGGATGAGCAGTTCTTC. Translated, it gives CASSLAGTSGRDEQFF. The chain uses TRBV5-1 and TRBJ2-1; 8 bases align to TRBD2. Trimming at V came to 0 bases and at J to 8 bases, leaving 10 bases not matched to a gene. This CDR3 contains 16 residues. In germline, CDR1 is SGHRS, CDR2 YFSETQ. The entire variable domain, with the rest obtained from reference TRBV5-1 and TRBJ2-1, is as follows: KAGVTQTPRYLIKTRGQQVTLSCSPISGHRSVSWYQQTPGQGLQFLFEYFSETQRNKGNFPGRFSGRQFSNSRSEMNVSTLELGDSALYLCASSLAGTSGRDEQFFGPGTRLTVL.

The chain couples TRBV5-1 to TRBJ2-3; 9 nucleotides agree with TRBD2. V was pared by 1 base and J by 1 base, with 1 base of the junction left unmatched. Germline CDR1 and CDR2: SGHRS and YFSETQ. CDR3 size: 15 residues. In DNA form, the CDR3 reads TGCGCCAGCAGCTTGTCTAGCGGGGGCACAGATACGCAGTATTTT. Translated: CASSLSSGGTDTQYF.

V usage is TRBV27 and J usage is TRBJ2-7; D is undetermined. V gave up 0 bases and J gave up 5 bases, with 8 bases separating them. This CDR3 has 13 amino acids. Germline V gene data show CDR1 as MNHEY and CDR2 as SMNVEV (reference sequence). The CDR3 sequence is CASSLSLTNEQYF. The CDR3 nucleotides read TGTGCCAGCAGTTTATCACTTACGAACGAGCAGTACTTC.

The J gene is TRBJ2-2, the V gene TRBV11-1; D uncertain. This CDR3 spans 14 amino acids. V gave up 1 base and J gave up 7 bases, with 10 bases separating them. The germline V gene encodes CDR1 SGHAT and CDR2 FQDESV (reference sequence). The CDR3 bases are TGTGCCAGCAGCTTAGTCGTAGGTGGCGGGGAGCTGTTTTTT. Its translation is CASSLVVGGGELFF.

This chain joins TRBV29-1 and TRBJ1-1; D is ambiguous. V lost 3 bases and J 1 base, leaving 12 bases between the germline ends. Per the germline V gene, CDR1 is SQVTM and CDR2 is ANQGSEA. This CDR3 spans 14 amino acids. The CDR3 spells CSVDTSGPNTEAFF. CDR3 nucleotide sequence: TGCAGCGTTGATACTTCAGGACCGAACACTGAAGCTTTCTTT.

The chain joins TRBV7-8 to TRBJ2-7; TRBD1 aligns across 8 bases. This CDR3 spans 12 amino acids. Germline CDR1 SGHVS, CDR2 FQNEAQ. Unmatched junction bases numbered 2, after V lost 4 bases and J lost 6 bases. The CDR3 loop is CASSSDRAEQYF. The DNA for the CDR3 is TGTGCCAGCAGCTCGGACAGGGCCGAGCAGTACTTC. Filled out from reference TRBV7-8 and TRBJ2-7, the complete variable domain reads GAGVSQSPRYKVAKRGQDVALRCDPISGHVSLFWYQQALGQGPEFLTYFQNEAQLDKSGLPSDRFFAERPEGSVSTLKIQRTQQEDSAVYLCASSSDRAEQYFGPGTRLTVT.

This chain links TRBV19 with TRBJ2-1, with 10 nucleotides matching TRBD2. Losses at the gene ends were 3 bases for V and 4 bases for J; bases not matched to a gene: 18. CDR1 is LNHDA, CDR2 SQIVND, per germline (reference sequence). This CDR3 region has 20 residues. This chain's CDR3 is CASSIVFGLAGAVRYNEQFF. Here the CDR3 DNA reads TGTGCCAGTAGTATCGTGTTTGGCCTAGCGGGAGCAGTCAGATACAATGAGCAGTTCTTC.

This chain connects TRBV29-1 to TRBJ2-3, with D tentatively TRBD1 or TRBD2 (5 bases each). The CDR3 runs to 13 residues. Germline-derived CDR1 and CDR2 are SQVTM and ANQGSEA. Trimming took 6 bases from V and 1 from J, leaving 11 bases between them. CDR3 DNA sequence: TGCAGCGTCCGAGGGGTGGGCACAGATACGCAGTATTTT. Its protein product is CSVRGVGTDTQYF.

The V and J genes are TRBV5-1 and TRBJ2-7; D gene ambiguous. CDR1 is SGHRS, CDR2 YFSETQ, per germline. The CDR3 totals 14 residues. The germline V and J ends were trimmed by 1 base and 4 bases, with 12 bases remaining between them. CDR3: CASSLRQDGYEQYF. In DNA, the CDR3 is TGCGCCAGCAGCTTGCGTCAGGACGGTTACGAGCAGTACTTC. Supplemented by reference TRBV5-1 and TRBJ2-7, the full variable domain reads KAGVTQTPRYLIKTRGQQVTLSCSPISGHRSVSWYQQTPGQGLQFLFEYFSETQRNKGNFPGRFSGRQFSNSRSEMNVSTLELGDSALYLCASSLRQDGYEQYFGPGTRLTVT.

CDR3 protein: CASSYSTGGNSPLHF. The CDR3 bases are TGTGCCAGCAGTTACTCGACAGGGGGAAATTCACCCCTCCACTTT. The V gene is TRBV6-5, the J gene TRBJ1-6; 9 bases are shared with TRBD1. The CDR3 is 15 amino acids. Germline lookup yields CDR1 MNHEY and CDR2 SVGAGI. V was pared by 0 bases and J by 7 bases, with 1 base of the junction left unmatched.